One and the same sample provided the 13 T cell receptor beta chains below, sequenced in a study of cytomegalovirus exposure and HLA in healthy donors. PCR employed 60 Vbeta and 13 Jbeta primers. Only in-frame clones appear in the TCRdb table, and some are missing; sequencing was by immunoSEQ multiplex PCR. The top ten hold approximately 2% of the sample, which has 130,000 or so clones, 80% to 90% seen once. The sequencing sample was made of PBMCs. These receptors originate from a man aged 35-49 years in good health and CMV-seronegative.

In its sample, this clone was seen once. The rearrangement links TRBV11-2 to TRBJ1-1; tentative D call: TRBD1 (6 bases). The CDR3 loop spans 14 amino acids. Germline V gives CDR1 SGHAT, CDR2 FQNNGV. V was cut by 10 bases and J by 5 bases, with 20 bases left in between. The CDR3 here is CATFRHLGATEAFF. In DNA, the CDR3 is TGTGCCACCTTTCGCCACTTGGGGGCTACTGAAGCTTTCTTT. The entire variable domain, with the rest obtained from reference TRBV11-2 and TRBJ1-1, is as follows: EAGVAQSPRYKIIEKRQSVAFWCNPISGHATLYWYQQILGQGPKLLIQFQNNGVVDDSQLPKDRFSAERLKGVDSTLKIQPAKLEDSAVYLCATFRHLGATEAFFGQGTRLTVV.

CDR3 coding DNA: TGTGCCAGCAGCTCAAACGGGACTCGTAAGCGGGATACGCAGTATTTT. The encoded protein is CASSSNGTRKRDTQYF. The V call is TRBV5-6, the J call TRBJ2-3; weak D call: TRBD2 (6 bases). From germline, CDR1 is SGHDT and CDR2 YYEEEE. CDR3 length: 16 residues. V gave up 3 bases and J gave up 6 bases, with 20 bases separating them.

V and J are TRBV29-1 and TRBJ2-7; 8 nucleotides line up with TRBD2. The CDR3 contains 13 residues. With 5 bases clipped from V and 6 bases from J, the junction kept 9 bases outside the gene matches. Germline CDR1 is SQVTM and CDR2 is ANQGSEA. The CDR3 bases are TGCAGCGTTAAGACACTAGCGGAAGGCGAGCAGTACTTC. Translation gives CSVKTLAEGEQYF.

This clone was counted only a few times. The V gene is TRBV9, the J gene TRBJ1-1; perhaps TRBD1 as D (5 bases). V lost 1 base to trimming and J lost 1 base, with 11 bases between them. CDR1 SGDLS and CDR2 YYNGEE come from the germline V gene. CDR3 length: 15 amino acids. CDR3 protein: CASSVLGQGNTEAFF. CDR3 sequence (DNA): TGTGCCAGCAGCGTATTAGGCCAGGGGAACACTGAAGCTTTCTTT.

The chain has TRBV28 and TRBJ2-1; D might be TRBD1 (5 bases). The V gene's germline CDR1 is MDHEN and CDR2 SYDVKM. The germline V and J ends were trimmed by 7 bases and 5 bases, with 12 bases remaining between them. The CDR3 runs 13 residues. CDR3 amino acids: CASTRASNNEQFF. DNA of the CDR3: TGTGCCAGCACCAGGGCCTCAAACAATGAGCAGTTCTTC.

This clone was counted only a few times. The CDR3 protein is CASSPTGRSLYEQYF. For the CDR3, the DNA is TGTGCCAGCAGCCCGACAGGCCGGTCCCTCTACGAGCAGTACTTC. The J gene is TRBJ2-7, the V gene TRBV7-9; perhaps TRBD1 as D (6 bases). This CDR3 region has 15 residues. Germline CDR1 and CDR2: SEHNR and FQNEAQ (reference sequence). Deletions cut 5 bases from V and 3 bases from J, with 17 bases between.

This clone was seen only a few times. The chain links TRBV9 to TRBJ2-6; tentatively, D is TRBD2 (7 bases). The germline gives CDR1 SGDLS, CDR2 YYNGEE. CDR3 size: 16 residues. Trimming shortened V by 5 bases and J by 0 bases, and 12 bases separated the two germline ends. CDR3 protein: CASSRGGASGANVLTF. The DNA of the CDR3 is TGTGCCAGCAGTAGGGGGGGGGCCTCTGGGGCCAACGTCCTGACTTTC.

This chain uses TRBV11-3 with TRBJ2-1, with 7 nucleotides matching TRBD2. Trimming removed 5 bases from V and 0 bases from J; junction bases left unmatched: 7. This CDR3 spans 16 amino acids. Germline CDR1 SGHNT, CDR2 YENEEA. This chain's CDR3 is CASSQGGPGSYNEQFF. For the CDR3, the DNA is TGTGCCAGCAGCCAGGGAGGGCCGGGCTCCTACAATGAGCAGTTCTTC.

The chain carries TRBV4-1 and TRBJ2-1; the match to TRBD2 covers 11 bases. The CDR3 has 17 residues. Unmatched junction bases numbered 5, after V lost 0 bases and J lost 4 bases. CDR1 is MGHRA, CDR2 YSYEKL, per germline. Here the CDR3 reads CASSQDPGTSGYNEQFF. The CDR3 DNA follows: TGCGCCAGCAGCCAAGACCCCGGGACTAGCGGATACAATGAGCAGTTCTTC.

This chain uses TRBV19 with TRBJ2-7; tentatively, D is TRBD2 (5 bases). Germline V gene lookup returns CDR1 LNHDA and CDR2 SQIVND (reference sequence). Between the trimmed V and J ends, which lost 5 bases and 6 bases, there was a span of 11 bases. This CDR3 spans 12 amino acids. This CDR3 is CASSPPRGEQYF. CDR3 DNA: TGTGCCAGTAGTCCCCCACGGGGCGAGCAGTACTTC. Drawing the rest from reference TRBV19 and TRBJ2-7, the complete variable domain is DGGITQSPKYLFRKEGQNVTLSCEQNLNHDAMYWYRQDPGQGLRLIYYSQIVNDFQKGDIAEGYSVSREKKESFPLTVTSAQKNPTAFYLCASSPPRGEQYFGPGTRLTVT.

The chain employs TRBV12-5 and TRBJ1-5; D remains ambiguous. V lost 2 bases and J lost 1, with 6 bases in between. CDR1 is LGHNT, CDR2 FRNRAP, per germline. This CDR3 is 14 amino acids long. The CDR3 nucleotides read TGTGCTAGTGGTTTGTCCCTAAGCAATCAGCCCCAGCATTTT. Translating it yields CASGLSLSNQPQHF.

This clone appeared once. V and J are TRBV10-3 and TRBJ2-4, with a weak D call TRBD1 (6 bases). Germline V gives CDR1 ENHRY, CDR2 SYGVKD. Trimming took 3 bases from V and 8 from J, leaving 14 bases between them. The CDR3 loop spans 14 amino acids. CDR3 amino acids: CAISETVKGDIQYF. The CDR3 DNA is TGTGCCATCAGTGAAACCGTAAAGGGGGACATTCAGTACTTC.

The chain employs TRBV28 and TRBJ2-2; D not certain. The CDR3 loop spans 15 amino acids. Trimming took 1 base from V and 4 from J, leaving 10 bases between them. Looked up from germline, CDR1 is MDHEN and CDR2 is SYDVKM. CDR3 sequence: CASSLSGSGTGELFF. The CDR3 nucleotides read TGTGCCAGCAGTTTATCCGGATCGGGCACCGGGGAGCTGTTTTTT.